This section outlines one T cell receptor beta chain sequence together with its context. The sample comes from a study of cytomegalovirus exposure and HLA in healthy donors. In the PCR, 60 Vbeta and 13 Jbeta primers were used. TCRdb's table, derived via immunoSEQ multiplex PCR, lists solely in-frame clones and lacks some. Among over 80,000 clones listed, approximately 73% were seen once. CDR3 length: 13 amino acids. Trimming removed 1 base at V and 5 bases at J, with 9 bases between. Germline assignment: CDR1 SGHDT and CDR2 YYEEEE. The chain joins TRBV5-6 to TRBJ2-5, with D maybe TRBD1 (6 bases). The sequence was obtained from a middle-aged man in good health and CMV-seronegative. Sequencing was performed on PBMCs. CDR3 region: CASSLSGDETQYF. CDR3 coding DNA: TGTGCCAGCAGCTTGTCAGGGGACGAGACCCAGTACTTC.